This T cell receptor beta chain was found in a study of blood T cells in healthy people across ages. CDR1 and CDR2 (germline): LNHDA, SQIVND (reference sequence). The CDR3 length is 12 residues. Trimming at V came to 11 bases and at J to 4 bases, leaving 7 bases not matched to a gene. Primers used in a second PCR of about 6 to 12 cycles were a sample-barcoded 5' primer and a J-beta primer mix. MiXCR, run by TCRdb on the 5' RACE reads, gives a single entry per CDR3 protein. The data show some 760,000 distinct CDR3 sequences, approximately 25% seen once. The data also belong to a second study, concerning T cells of mothers and their children.

This clonotype originated in a boy younger than 18 in good health. The source material was blood. The rearrangement uses TRBV19 and TRBJ1-1, with 7 bases lining up with TRBD1. CDR3 DNA: TGTGCCTCCCGACAGGGAAGCACTGAAGCTTTCTTT. Translating gives CASRQGSTEAFF.